This TCR beta chain was observed in a study of naive and memory T cell subsets. Losses at the gene ends were 6 bases for V and 3 bases for J; bases not matched to a gene: 3. The CDR3 sequence is 13 residues long. The germline CDR1 and CDR2 sequences are MNHNS and SASEGT. An equimolar mix of two oligonucleotides served as the beta constant-region primer for TRBC1 and TRBC2. Nested alpha and beta constant-region primers with the SP2 primer drove four PCR rounds on ligated cDNA. TCRdb re-analysed the UMI-ligation and nested PCR reads in MiXCR, keeping a single row per CDR3 protein. This sample has about 85,000 distinct CDR3 sequences, with about 12% found just once.

This clonotype originated in a human donor in good health. The V call is TRBV6-1, the J call TRBJ1-1; 8 nucleotides align to TRBD1. The sample taken for sequencing was central memory CD4+ T cells from blood. The CDR3 coding sequence is TGTGCCAGCAGAGACAGGGGCTACACTGAAGCTTTCTTT. It yields the protein CASRDRGYTEAFF.